The 9 T cell receptor beta chains reported below all come from one sample, sequenced in a study of CD8+CD57+ T cells in acquired aplastic anemia. Genomic DNA acted as the template from which TCR beta VDJ combination and CDR3 sequence profiling were carried out. TCRdb ran MiXCR on the reads and lists one entry per CDR3 protein. Of some 180,000 distinct CDR3 sequences in the sample, 45% to 50% were seen once. What was sequenced was sorted CD4+, CD8+, or CD8+CD57+ T cells (not recorded which) from PBMCs. The receptors were gathered from a human donor in good health.

There are a few counts of this clonotype. The CDR3 protein is CASSYRAFSGNTIYF. CDR3 DNA sequence: TGTGCCAGCAGTTACAGGGCTTTCTCTGGAAACACCATATATTTT. The genes are TRBV5-8 and TRBJ1-3; tentatively, D is TRBD1 (6 bases). Germline V CDR1 and CDR2: SGHTS, YDEGEE. The CDR3 sequence is 15 residues long. With 5 bases removed from V and 0 bases from J, the gap between germline ends came to 12 bases.

Here the CDR3 reads CASSRDRGRNEQFF. The CDR3 DNA follows: TGTGCTTCCTCCCGGGACAGGGGGCGAAATGAGCAGTTCTTC. The chain has TRBV11-2 and TRBJ2-1, with 12 bases fitting TRBD1. Germline CDR1 SGHAT, CDR2 FQNNGV. The CDR3 is made up of 14 amino acids.

This chain connects TRBV19 to TRBJ2-4; perhaps TRBD1 as D (6 bases). The CDR3 totals 15 residues. V was clipped by 4 bases and J by 6 bases, with 16 bases between them. Germline CDR1 and CDR2: LNHDA and SQIVND (reference sequence). The CDR3 nucleotides read TGTGCCAGTAGTACGAAGGACAGTCCAGGAAACATTCAGTACTTC. As protein: CASSTKDSPGNIQYF. The variable domain in full, with the rest retrieved from reference TRBV19 and TRBJ2-4, is DGGITQSPKYLFRKEGQNVTLSCEQNLNHDAMYWYRQDPGQGLRLIYYSQIVNDFQKGDIAEGYSVSREKKESFPLTVTSAQKNPTAFYLCASSTKDSPGNIQYFGAGTRLSVL.

This clonotype was counted between two and nine times. The V gene is TRBV7-9, the J gene TRBJ1-1; 7 bases match TRBD1. Looked up from germline, CDR1 is SEHNR and CDR2 is FQNEAQ (reference sequence). This CDR3 comprises 13 residues. Trimming removed 4 bases from V and 5 bases from J; junction bases left unmatched: 4. CDR3 sequence (DNA): TGTGCCAGCAGCTCCCAGGGGGAGACTGAAGCTTTCTTT. Protein: CASSSQGETEAFF.

The V call is TRBV29-1, the J call TRBJ2-7, with 7 nucleotides matching TRBD2. Trimming took 6 bases from V and 0 from J; bases not matched to a gene: 8. CDR1 is SQVTM, CDR2 ANQGSEA, per germline. This CDR3 has 14 amino acids. CDR3 sequence: CSVRDYSHSYEQYF. The CDR3 nucleotides are TGCAGCGTGCGGGACTACTCCCACTCCTACGAGCAGTACTTC.

This clonotype turned up a few times. This chain links TRBV2 with TRBJ2-3; TRBD2 might be the D (7 bases). The CDR3 totals 15 residues. Per germline, CDR1 SNHLY and CDR2 FYNNEI. V dropped 8 bases and J dropped 5 bases, with 20 bases sitting between them. The CDR3 sequence is CASGSGGSLVDTQYF. DNA for the CDR3: TGTGCCAGCGGATCGGGGGGCTCACTGGTAGATACGCAGTATTTT.

This clonotype has at least ten counts. The chain couples TRBV7-8 to TRBJ2-7; 8 bases fit TRBD2. The CDR3 covers 14 residues. With 5 bases clipped from V and 12 bases from J, the junction kept 15 bases outside the gene matches. CDR1 SGHVS and CDR2 FQNEAQ come from the germline V gene. The CDR3 DNA follows: TGTGCCAGCAGCCCCGGTGGGGCGGGGGGAAGGCGGTACTTC. Translation: CASSPGGAGGRRYF.

The chain combines TRBV19 with TRBJ2-3; 14 nucleotides agree with TRBD2. CDR1 and CDR2 from the germline V gene are LNHDA and SQIVND (reference sequence). Trimming removed 5 bases from V and 8 bases from J; junction bases left unmatched: 3. This CDR3 spans 14 amino acids. The CDR3 DNA reads TGTGCCAGTAGTCTGGGACTAGCGGGAGTTACGCAGTATTTT. It yields the protein CASSLGLAGVTQYF.

V gene TRBV19 combines with J gene TRBJ2-7; D is ambiguous. V was cut by 8 bases and J by 4 bases, with 9 bases left in between. CDR1 is LNHDA, CDR2 SQIVND, per germline (reference sequence). CDR3 size: 11 residues. The CDR3 nucleotides are TGTGCCAGTGGCTCGAAATACGAGCAGTACTTC. Amino acid sequence: CASGSKYEQYF. Based on the CDR3 plus reference TRBV19 and TRBJ2-7, the full variable domain is DGGITQSPKYLFRKEGQNVTLSCEQNLNHDAMYWYRQDPGQGLRLIYYSQIVNDFQKGDIAEGYSVSREKKESFPLTVTSAQKNPTAFYLCASGSKYEQYFGPGTRLTVT.